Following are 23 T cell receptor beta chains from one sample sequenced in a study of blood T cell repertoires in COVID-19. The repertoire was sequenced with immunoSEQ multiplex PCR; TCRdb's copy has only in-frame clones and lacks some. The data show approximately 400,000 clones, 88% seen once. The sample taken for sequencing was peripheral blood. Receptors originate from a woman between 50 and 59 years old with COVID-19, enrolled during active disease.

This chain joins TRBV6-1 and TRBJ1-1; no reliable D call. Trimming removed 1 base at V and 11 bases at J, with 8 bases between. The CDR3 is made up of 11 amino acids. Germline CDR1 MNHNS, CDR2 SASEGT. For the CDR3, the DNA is TGTGCCAGCAGTGAAGGTCAGAGGGCTTTCTTT. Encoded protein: CASSEGQRAFF.

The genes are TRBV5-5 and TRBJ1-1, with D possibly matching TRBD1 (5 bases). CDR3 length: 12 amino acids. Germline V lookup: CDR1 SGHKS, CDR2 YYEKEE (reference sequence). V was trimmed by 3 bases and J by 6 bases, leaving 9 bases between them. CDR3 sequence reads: CASSWSGAEAFF. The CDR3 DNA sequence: TGTGCCAGCAGCTGGTCGGGGGCTGAAGCTTTCTTT.

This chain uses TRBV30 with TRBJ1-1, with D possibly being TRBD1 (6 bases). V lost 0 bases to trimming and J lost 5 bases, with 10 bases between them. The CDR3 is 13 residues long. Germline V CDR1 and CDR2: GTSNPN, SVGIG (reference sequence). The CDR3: CAWSVNRETEAFF. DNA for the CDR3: TGTGCCTGGAGTGTAAACAGGGAGACTGAAGCTTTCTTT.

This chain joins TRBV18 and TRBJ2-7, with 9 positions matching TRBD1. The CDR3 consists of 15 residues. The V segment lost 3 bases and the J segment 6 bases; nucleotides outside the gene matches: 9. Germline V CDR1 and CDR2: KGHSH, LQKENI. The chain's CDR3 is CASSPGQGITREQYF. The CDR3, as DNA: TGTGCCAGCTCACCGGGACAGGGAATAACGCGCGAGCAGTACTTC.

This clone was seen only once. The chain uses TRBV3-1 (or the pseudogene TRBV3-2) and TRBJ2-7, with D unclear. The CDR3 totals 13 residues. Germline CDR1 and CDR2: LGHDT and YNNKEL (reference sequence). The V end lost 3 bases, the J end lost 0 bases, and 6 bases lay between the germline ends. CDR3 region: CASSQGSSYEQYF. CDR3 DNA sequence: TGTGCCAGCAGCCAGGGCAGCTCCTACGAGCAGTACTTC.

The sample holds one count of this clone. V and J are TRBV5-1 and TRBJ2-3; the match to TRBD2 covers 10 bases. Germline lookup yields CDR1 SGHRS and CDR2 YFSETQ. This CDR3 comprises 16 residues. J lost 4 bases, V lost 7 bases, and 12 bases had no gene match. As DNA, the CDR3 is TGCGCCAGCTGGTCCCCTAGCGGGGGACTATCAGATACGCAGTATTTT. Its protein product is CASWSPSGGLSDTQYF.

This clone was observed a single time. Here the CDR3 reads CASSSRQRQGLSYEQYF. CDR3 nucleotide sequence: TGCGCCAGCAGCTCGAGACAGAGACAGGGATTATCCTACGAGCAGTACTTC. V gene TRBV5-1 combines with J gene TRBJ2-7, with 7 bases that match TRBD1. CDR3 length: 17 residues. With 3 bases clipped from V and 1 base from J, the junction kept 13 bases outside the gene matches. CDR1 is SGHRS, CDR2 YFSETQ, per germline.

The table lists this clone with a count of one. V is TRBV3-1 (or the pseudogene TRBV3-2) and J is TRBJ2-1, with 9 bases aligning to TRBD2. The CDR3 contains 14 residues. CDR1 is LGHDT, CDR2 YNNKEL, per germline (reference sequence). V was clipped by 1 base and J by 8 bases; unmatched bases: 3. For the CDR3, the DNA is TGTGCCAGCAGCCAAGGAGGACTAGCGTATGAGCAGTTCTTC. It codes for CASSQGGLAYEQFF.

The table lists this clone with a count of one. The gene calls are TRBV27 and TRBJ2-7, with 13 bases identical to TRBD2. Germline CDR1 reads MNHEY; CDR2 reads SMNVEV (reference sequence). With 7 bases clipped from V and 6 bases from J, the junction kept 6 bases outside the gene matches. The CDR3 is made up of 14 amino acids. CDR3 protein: CASKLLAGGLEQYF. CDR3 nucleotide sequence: TGTGCCAGCAAGTTACTAGCGGGGGGGCTCGAGCAGTACTTC.

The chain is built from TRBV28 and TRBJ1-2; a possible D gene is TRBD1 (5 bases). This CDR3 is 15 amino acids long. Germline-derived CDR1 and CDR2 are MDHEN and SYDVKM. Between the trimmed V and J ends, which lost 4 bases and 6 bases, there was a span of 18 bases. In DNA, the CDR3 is TGTGCCAGCAGTTCCACCCCCCGCCAGGGTGATGGCTACACCTTC. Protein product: CASSSTPRQGDGYTF.

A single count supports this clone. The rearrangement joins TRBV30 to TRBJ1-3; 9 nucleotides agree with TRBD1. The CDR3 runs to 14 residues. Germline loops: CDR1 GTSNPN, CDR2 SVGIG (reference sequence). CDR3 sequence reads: CARTGGSVGNTIYF. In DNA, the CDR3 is TGTGCACGTACAGGGGGCAGCGTTGGAAACACCATATATTTT.

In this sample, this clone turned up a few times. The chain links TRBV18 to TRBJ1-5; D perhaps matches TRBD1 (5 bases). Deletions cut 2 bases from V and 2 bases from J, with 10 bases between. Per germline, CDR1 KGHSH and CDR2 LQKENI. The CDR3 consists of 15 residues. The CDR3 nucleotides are TGTGCCAGCTCACCAGGGGGGTCCGGCAATCAGCCCCAGCATTTT. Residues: CASSPGGSGNQPQHF.

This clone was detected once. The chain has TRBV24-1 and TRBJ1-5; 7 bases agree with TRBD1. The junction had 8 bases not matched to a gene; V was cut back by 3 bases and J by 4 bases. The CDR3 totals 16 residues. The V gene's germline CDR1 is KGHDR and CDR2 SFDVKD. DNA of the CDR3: TGTGCCACCAGTGATGGTAGGCAGGGGGAAAATCAGCCCCAGCATTTT. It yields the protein CATSDGRQGENQPQHF.

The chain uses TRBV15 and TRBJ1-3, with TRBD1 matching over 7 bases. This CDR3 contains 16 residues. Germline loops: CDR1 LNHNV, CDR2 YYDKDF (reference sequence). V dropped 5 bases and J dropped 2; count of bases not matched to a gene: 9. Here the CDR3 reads CATSPRRGRAGNTIYF. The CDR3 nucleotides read TGTGCCACCAGCCCGCGAAGGGGGCGAGCTGGAAACACCATATATTTT. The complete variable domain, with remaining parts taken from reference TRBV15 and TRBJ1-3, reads DAMVIQNPRYQVTQFGKPVTLSCSQTLNHNVMYWYQQKSSQAPKLLFHYYDKDFNNEADTPDNFQSRRPNTSFCFLDIRSPGLGDTAMYLCATSPRRGRAGNTIYFGEGSWLTVV.

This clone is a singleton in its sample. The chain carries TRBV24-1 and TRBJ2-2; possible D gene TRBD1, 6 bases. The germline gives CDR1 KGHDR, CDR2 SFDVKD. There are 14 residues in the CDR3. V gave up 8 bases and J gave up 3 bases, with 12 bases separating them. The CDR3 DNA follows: TGTGCCACCATGTCCAGGGGTGACACCGGGGAGCTGTTTTTT. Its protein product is CATMSRGDTGELFF.

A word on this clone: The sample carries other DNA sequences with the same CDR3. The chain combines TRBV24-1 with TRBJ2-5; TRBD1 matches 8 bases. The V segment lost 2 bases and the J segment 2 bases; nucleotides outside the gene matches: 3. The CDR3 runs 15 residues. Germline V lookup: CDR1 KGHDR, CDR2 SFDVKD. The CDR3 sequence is CATSDSRTGQETQYF. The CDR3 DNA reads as TGTGCCACCAGTGATTCTCGGACAGGGCAAGAGACCCAGTACTTC.

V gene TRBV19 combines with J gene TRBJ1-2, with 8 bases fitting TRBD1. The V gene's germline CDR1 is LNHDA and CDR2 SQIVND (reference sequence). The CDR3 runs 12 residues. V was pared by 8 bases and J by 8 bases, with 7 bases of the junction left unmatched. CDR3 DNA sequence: TGTGCCAGTCAGGACAGGGTGATGGGCTACACCTTC. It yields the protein CASQDRVMGYTF.

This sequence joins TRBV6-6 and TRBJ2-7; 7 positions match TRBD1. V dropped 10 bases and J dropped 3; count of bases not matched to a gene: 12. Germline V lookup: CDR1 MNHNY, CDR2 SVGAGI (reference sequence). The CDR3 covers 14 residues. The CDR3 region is CATLHTGAIYEQYF. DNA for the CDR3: TGTGCCACCCTCCATACAGGGGCGATCTACGAGCAGTACTTC.

The CDR3 protein is CASSRPGASWSEAFF. CDR3 DNA sequence: TGTGCCAGCAGCAGACCGGGAGCTTCGTGGTCTGAAGCTTTCTTT. This sequence joins TRBV2 and TRBJ1-1; D uncertain. From germline, CDR1 is SNHLY and CDR2 FYNNEI. The CDR3 covers 15 residues. Trimming shortened V by 6 bases and J by 6 bases, and 20 bases separated the two germline ends.

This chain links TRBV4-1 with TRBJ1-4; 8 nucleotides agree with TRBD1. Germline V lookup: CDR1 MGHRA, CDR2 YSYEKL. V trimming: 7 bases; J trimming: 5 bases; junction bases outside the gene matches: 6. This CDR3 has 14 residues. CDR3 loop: CASKLRTGNEKLFF. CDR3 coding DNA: TGCGCCAGCAAGTTACGGACAGGGAATGAAAAACTGTTTTTT.

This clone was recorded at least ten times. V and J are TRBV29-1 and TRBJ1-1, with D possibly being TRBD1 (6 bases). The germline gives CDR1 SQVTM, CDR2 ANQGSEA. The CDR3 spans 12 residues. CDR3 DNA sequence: TGCGTTGGGGGCCCGGAGAGCACTGAAGCTTTCTTT. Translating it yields CVGGPESTEAFF. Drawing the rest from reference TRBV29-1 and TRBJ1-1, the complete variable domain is SAVISQKPSRDICQRGTSLTIQCQVDSQVTMMFWYRQQPGQSLTLIATANQGSEATYESGFVIDKFPISRPNLTFSTLTVSNMSPEDSSIYLCVGGPESTEAFFGQGTRLTVV.

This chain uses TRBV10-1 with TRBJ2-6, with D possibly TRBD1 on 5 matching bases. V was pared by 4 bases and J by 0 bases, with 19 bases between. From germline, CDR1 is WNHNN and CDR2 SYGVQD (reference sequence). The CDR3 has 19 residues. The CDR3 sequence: CASSGPTGETISGANVLTF. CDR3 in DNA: TGCGCCAGCAGTGGGCCAACAGGTGAGACCATCTCTGGGGCCAACGTCCTGACTTTC.

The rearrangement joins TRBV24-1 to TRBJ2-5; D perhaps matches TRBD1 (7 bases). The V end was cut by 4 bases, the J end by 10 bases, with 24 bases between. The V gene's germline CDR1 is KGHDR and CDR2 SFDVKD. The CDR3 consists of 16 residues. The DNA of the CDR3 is TGTGCCACCAGTGAGGGGGGACAGAGAGACCTGAGGGGCCAGTACTTC. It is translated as CATSEGGQRDLRGQYF.